The following is a T cell receptor (beta chain) sequence with its context. This PCR relied on a set of 60 Vbeta primers and 13 Jbeta primers. Sequencing was performed with immunoSEQ multiplex PCR; in TCRdb, only in-frame clones are kept and a portion is missing. In the table there are 150,000 to 200,000 clones, 84% of which are singletons. This specimen comes from a study of cytomegalovirus exposure and HLA in healthy donors. There are 15 residues in the CDR3. V was trimmed by 3 bases and J by 0 bases, leaving 9 bases between them. The germline V gene has CDR1 KGHSH and CDR2 LQKENI. The chain joins TRBV18 to TRBJ1-5; no clear D gene. Sequencing used PBMCs. This clonotype originated in a man aged 18 to 29 in good health and CMV-seronegative. The CDR3 DNA sequence: TGTGCCAGCTCACCTCAGGCTTATAGCAATCAGCCCCAGCATTTT. This translates into CASSPQAYSNQPQHF. The whole variable domain, remainder taken from reference TRBV18 and TRBJ1-5, is NAGVMQNPRHLVRRRGQEARLRCSPMKGHSHVYWYRQLPEEGLKFMVYLQKENIIDESGMPKERFSAEFPKEGPSILRIQQVVRGDSAAYFCASSPQAYSNQPQHFGDGTRLSIL.